This T cell receptor beta chain was retrieved from a study of blood T cell repertoires in COVID-19. Study details: Acute-phase and convalescent COVID-19 samples originated in the United States, Italy and Spain. The cDNA or gDNA used as material had been derived from T cells, B-cell-depleted T cells, or PBMCs.

CDR1 and CDR2 from the germline V gene are MNHEY and SVGEGT. V trimming: 5 bases; J trimming: 4 bases; junction bases outside the gene matches: 10. This CDR3 spans 15 amino acids. Methods used by the authors: From reference gene primer amplification, estimates of nucleated cell counts were derived. Produced via immunoSEQ multiplex PCR; TCRdb's table is partial and in-frame only. That table gives V, J and clone size, and the DNA gave D and trimming. Of fewer than 120,000 clones in the sample, about 90% are singletons; the top ten hold more than 4.5%. The sequencing input was peripheral blood. The chain uses TRBV6-2 or TRBV6-3 and TRBJ1-2, with 7 bases identical to TRBD1. This TCR was sampled from a human donor in a cohort sampled during active COVID-19. CDR3 DNA: TGTGCCAGCAGTGATGACATAGGGGGCCTCTATGGCTACACCTTC. This sequence encodes CASSDDIGGLYGYTF.